This TCR beta chain was identified during a study of STAT5B mutations in CD4+ large granular lymphocyte leukemia. The germline V gene has CDR1 GTSNPN and CDR2 SVGIG (reference sequence). The CDR3 is made up of 16 amino acids. V lost 6 bases and J 4 bases, leaving 24 bases between the germline ends. Repertoires were generated with immunoSEQ multiplex PCR, while TCRdb's copy carries only in-frame clones and drops some. The sample includes under 55,000 clones, roughly 85% of them seen just once. V gene TRBV30 combines with J gene TRBJ1-2; the D is unclear. The sequenced sample consisted of CD4+ T cells from blood buffy coats. This TCR was recovered from a human donor in good health. The CDR3 DNA reads TGTGCCTGCCCTACGGGAACACCGAAAGAGGTCTATGGCTACACCTTC. It yields the protein CACPTGTPKEVYGYTF.